This TCR beta chain originates from a study of blood T cell repertoires in COVID-19. Overall study context: Donors in the United States, Italy and Spain gave samples during acute or convalescent COVID-19. Nucleic acid was either cDNA or gDNA, and it came from T cells, B-cell-depleted T cells, or PBMCs.

The CDR3 spans 13 residues. The V gene's germline CDR1 is LNHDA and CDR2 SQIVND (reference sequence). The V end was cut by 7 bases, the J end by 4 bases, with 11 bases between. In the original workflow: The authors estimated nucleated cell counts from reference gene primer amplification. The repertoire was sequenced with immunoSEQ multiplex PCR; TCRdb's copy has only in-frame clones and lacks some. For V, J and clone size, that table is used; D and trimming come from the DNA. The sample contains approximately 100,000 clones, about nine tenths of which appear only once. The sequencing input was peripheral blood. The V call is TRBV19, the J call TRBJ2-1, with D possibly TRBD2 on 6 matching bases. This receptor was identified in a man aged 45 to 65 with acute or convalescent COVID-19. CDR3 DNA sequence: TGTGCCAGTACTAGCGAGCGGTACAATGAGCAGTTCTTC. Encoded protein: CASTSERYNEQFF.